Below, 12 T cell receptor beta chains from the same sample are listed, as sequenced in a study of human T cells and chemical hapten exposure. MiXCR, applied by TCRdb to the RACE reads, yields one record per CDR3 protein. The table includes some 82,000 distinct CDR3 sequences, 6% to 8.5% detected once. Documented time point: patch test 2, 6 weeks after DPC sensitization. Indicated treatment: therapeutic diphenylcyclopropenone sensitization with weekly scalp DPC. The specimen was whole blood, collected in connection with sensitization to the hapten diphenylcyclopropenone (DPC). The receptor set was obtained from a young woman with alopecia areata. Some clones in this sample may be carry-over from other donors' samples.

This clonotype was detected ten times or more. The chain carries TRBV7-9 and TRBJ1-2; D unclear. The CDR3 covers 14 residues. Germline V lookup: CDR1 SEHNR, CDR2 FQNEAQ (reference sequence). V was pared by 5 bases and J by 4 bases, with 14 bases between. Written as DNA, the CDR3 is TGTGCCAGCAGCCCCCAAGAGGGTGGCTATGGCTACACCTTC. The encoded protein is CASSPQEGGYGYTF.

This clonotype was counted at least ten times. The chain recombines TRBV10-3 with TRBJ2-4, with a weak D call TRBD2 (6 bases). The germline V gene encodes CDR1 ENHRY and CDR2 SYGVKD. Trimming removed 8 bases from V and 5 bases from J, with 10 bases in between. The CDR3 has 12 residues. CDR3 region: CAISTGENIQYF. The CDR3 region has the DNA TGTGCCATCTCTACGGGGGAAAACATTCAGTACTTC.

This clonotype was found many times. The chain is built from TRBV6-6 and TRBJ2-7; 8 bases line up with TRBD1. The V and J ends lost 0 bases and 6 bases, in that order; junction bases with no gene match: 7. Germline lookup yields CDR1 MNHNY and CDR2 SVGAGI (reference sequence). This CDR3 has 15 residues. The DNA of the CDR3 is TGTGCCAGCAGTTACTCTGGGGGACAGGTACTCGAGCAGTACTTC. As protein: CASSYSGGQVLEQYF.

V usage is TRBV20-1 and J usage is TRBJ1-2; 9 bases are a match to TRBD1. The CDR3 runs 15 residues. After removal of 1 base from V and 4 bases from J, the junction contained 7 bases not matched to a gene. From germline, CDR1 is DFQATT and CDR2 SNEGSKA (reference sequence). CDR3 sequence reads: CSARGQDRGGYGYTF. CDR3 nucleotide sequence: TGCAGTGCTAGAGGGCAGGACAGGGGAGGCTATGGCTACACCTTC.

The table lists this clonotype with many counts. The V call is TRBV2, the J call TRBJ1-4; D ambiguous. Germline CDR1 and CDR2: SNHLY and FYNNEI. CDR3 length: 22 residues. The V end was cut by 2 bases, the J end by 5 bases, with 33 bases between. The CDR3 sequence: CASSESTTLEDLVDGFNEKLFF. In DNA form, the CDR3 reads TGTGCCAGCAGTGAATCCACGACTCTCGAAGACCTCGTGGACGGATTCAATGAAAAACTGTTTTTT.

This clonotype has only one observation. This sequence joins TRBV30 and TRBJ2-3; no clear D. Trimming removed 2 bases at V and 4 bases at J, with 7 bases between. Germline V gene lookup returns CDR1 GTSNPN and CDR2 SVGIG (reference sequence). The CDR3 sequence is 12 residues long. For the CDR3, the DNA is TGTGCCTGGAGTTTAACACCAGATACGCAGTATTTT. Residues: CAWSLTPDTQYF.

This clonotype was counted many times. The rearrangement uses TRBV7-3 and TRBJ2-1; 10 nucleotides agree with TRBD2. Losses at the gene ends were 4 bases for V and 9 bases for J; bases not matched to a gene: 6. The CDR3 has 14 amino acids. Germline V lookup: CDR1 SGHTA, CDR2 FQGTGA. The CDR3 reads CASSSGTSATEQFF. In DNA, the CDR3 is TGTGCCAGCAGCTCGGGGACTAGCGCCACTGAGCAGTTCTTC.

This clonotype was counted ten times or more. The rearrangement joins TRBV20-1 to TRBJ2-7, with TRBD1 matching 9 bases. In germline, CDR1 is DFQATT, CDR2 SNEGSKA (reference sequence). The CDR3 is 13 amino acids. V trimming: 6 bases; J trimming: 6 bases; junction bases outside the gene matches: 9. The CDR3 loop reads CSASRDRAAEQYF. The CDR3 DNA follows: TGCAGTGCATCCCGGGACAGGGCTGCCGAGCAGTACTTC.

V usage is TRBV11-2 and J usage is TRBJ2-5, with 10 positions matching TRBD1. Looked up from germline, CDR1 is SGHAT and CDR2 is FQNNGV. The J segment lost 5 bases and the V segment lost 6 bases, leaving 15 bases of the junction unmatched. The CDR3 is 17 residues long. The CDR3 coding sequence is TGTGCCAGCAGAAGAACCTCACGGGACAGGGGCTCGGAGACCCAGTACTTC. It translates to CASRRTSRDRGSETQYF.

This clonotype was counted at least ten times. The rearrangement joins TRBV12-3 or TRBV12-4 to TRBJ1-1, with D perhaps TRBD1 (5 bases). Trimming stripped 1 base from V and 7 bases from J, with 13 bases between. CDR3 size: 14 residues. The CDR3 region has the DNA TGTGCCAGCAGTTTAGAGGAGGTGGGGGGTGAAGCTTTCTTT. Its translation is CASSLEEVGGEAFF.

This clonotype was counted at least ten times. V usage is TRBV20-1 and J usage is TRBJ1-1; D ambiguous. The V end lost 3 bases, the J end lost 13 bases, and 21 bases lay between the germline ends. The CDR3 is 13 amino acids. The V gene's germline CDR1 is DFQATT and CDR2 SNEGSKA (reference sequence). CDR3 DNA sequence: TGCAGTGCTAGTGGGGAAGGGAACGGAAGGGTTTTCTTT. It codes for CSASGEGNGRVFF.

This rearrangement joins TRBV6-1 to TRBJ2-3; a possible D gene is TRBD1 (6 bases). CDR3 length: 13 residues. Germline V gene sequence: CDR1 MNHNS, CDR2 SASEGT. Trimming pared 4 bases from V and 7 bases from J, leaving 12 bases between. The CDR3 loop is CASSATGIHTQYF. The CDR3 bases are TGTGCCAGCAGTGCAACAGGGATACATACGCAGTATTTT.